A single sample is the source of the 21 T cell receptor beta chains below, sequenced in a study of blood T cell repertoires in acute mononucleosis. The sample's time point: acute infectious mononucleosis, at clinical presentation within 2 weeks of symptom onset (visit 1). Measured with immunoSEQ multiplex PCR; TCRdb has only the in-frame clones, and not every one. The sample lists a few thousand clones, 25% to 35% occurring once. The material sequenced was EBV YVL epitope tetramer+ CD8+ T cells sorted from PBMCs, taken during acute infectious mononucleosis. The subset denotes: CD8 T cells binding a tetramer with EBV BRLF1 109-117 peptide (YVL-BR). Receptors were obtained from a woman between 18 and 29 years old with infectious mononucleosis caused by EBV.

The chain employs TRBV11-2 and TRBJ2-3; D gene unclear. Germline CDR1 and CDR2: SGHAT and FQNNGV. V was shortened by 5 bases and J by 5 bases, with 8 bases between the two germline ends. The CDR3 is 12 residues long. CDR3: CASSHMLDTQYF. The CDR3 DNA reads TGTGCCAGCAGCCATATGTTAGATACGCAGTATTTT.

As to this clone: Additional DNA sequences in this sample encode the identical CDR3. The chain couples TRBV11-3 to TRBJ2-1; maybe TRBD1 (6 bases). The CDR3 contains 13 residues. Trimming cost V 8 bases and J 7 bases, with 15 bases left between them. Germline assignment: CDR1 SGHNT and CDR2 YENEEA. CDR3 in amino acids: CASEAPQGNEQFF. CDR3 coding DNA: TGTGCCAGCGAAGCTCCACAGGGTAATGAGCAGTTCTTC. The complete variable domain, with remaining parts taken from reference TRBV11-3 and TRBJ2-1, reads EAGVVQSPRYKIIEKKQPVAFWCNPISGHNTLYWYLQNLGQGPELLIRYENEEAVDDSQLPKDRFSAERLKGVDSTLKIQPAELGDSAVYLCASEAPQGNEQFFGPGTRLTVL.

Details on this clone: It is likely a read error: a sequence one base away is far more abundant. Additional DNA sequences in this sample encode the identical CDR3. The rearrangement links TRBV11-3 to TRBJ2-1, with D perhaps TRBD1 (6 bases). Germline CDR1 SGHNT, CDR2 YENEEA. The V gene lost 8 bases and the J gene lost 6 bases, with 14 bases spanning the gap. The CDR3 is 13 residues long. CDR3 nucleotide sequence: TGTGCCAGCGAAGCTCCACAGGGCAATGAGCAGTTCTTC. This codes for CASEAPQGNEQFF.

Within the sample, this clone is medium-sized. The CDR3 DNA reads TGTGCCAGCAGGTTCATGTTGGGGGGCGCCGGGGAGCTGTTTTTT. Translated, it gives CASRFMLGGAGELFF. The chain uses TRBV28 and TRBJ2-2, with D perhaps being TRBD1 or TRBD2 (6 bases each). Trimming took 6 bases from V and 6 from J, leaving 17 bases between them. The CDR3 contains 15 residues. From germline, CDR1 is MDHEN and CDR2 SYDVKM.

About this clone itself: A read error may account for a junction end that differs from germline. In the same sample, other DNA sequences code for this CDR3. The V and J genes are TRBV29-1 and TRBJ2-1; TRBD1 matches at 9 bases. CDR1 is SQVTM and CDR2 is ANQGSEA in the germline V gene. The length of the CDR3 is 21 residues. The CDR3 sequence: CCVGGTGSGTCGAYSYNEQFF. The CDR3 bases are TGCTGCGTAGGAGGGACAGGGTCCGGGACTTGCGGGGCTTACTCCTACAATGAGCAGTTCTTC.

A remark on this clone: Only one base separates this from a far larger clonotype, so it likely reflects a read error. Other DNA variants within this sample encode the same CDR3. The CDR3 DNA sequence: TGTGCCAGCAGCCCAAATCTCGGGTTGAATGAGCAGTTCTTC. It specifies CASSPNLGLNEQFF. The chain couples TRBV25-1 to TRBJ2-1; D uncertain. Trimming cost V 6 bases and J 7 bases, with 16 bases left between them. The germline CDR1 and CDR2 sequences are MGHDK and SYGVNS. CDR3 length: 14 amino acids.

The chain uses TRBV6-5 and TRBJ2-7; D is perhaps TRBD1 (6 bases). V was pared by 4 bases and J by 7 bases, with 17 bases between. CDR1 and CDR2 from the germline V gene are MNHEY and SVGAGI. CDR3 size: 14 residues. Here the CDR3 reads CASSLGQPSGEQYF. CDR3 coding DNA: TGTGCCAGCAGTTTAGGACAGCCGTCAGGAGAGCAGTACTTC.

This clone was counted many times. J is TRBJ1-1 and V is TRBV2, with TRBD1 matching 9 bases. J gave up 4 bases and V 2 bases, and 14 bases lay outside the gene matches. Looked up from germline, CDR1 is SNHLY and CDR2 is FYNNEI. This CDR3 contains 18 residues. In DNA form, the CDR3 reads TGTGCCAGCAGTGAACCCGCCGGACAGGGGACGGGTAGCACTGAAGCTTTCTTT. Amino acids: CASSEPAGQGTGSTEAFF.

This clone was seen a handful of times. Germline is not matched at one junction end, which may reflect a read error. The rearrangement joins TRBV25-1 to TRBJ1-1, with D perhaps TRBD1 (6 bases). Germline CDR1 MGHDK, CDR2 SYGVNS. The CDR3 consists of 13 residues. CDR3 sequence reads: CASREWGRGEAFF. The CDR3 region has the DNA TGTGCCAGCAGGGAATGGGGGCGCGGGGAAGCTTTCTTT.

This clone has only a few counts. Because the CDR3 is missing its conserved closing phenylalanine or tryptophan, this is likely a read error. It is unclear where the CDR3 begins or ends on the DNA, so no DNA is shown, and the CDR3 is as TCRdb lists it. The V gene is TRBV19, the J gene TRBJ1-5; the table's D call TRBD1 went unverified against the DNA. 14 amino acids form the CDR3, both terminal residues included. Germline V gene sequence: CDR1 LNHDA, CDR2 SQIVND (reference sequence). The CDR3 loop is CASRPLTGAVSPSI.

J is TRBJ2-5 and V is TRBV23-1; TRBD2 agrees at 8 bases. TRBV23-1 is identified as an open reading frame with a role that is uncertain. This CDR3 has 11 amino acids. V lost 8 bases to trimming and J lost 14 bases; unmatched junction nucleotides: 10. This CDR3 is CASHGRGDPYF. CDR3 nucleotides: TGCGCCAGCCACGGGAGGGGGGACCCATACTTC.

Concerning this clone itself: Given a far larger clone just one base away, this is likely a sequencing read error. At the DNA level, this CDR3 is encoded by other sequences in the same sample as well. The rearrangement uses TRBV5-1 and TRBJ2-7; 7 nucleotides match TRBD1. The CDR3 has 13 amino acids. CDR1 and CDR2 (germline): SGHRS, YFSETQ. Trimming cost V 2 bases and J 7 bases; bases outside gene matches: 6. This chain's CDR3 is CASSLAPTGEQYF. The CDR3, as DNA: TGCGCCAGCAGCTTAGCGCCGACAGGGGAGCAGTACTTC.

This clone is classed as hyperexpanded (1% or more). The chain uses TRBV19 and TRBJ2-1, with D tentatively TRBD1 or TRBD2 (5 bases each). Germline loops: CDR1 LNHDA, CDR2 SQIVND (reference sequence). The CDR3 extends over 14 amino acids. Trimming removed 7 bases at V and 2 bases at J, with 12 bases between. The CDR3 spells CASTGGVTYNEQFF. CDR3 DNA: TGTGCCAGTACTGGGGGAGTGACCTACAATGAGCAGTTCTTC. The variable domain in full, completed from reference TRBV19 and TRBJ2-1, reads DGGITQSPKYLFRKEGQNVTLSCEQNLNHDAMYWYRQDPGQGLRLIYYSQIVNDFQKGDIAEGYSVSREKKESFPLTVTSAQKNPTAFYLCASTGGVTYNEQFFGPGTRLTVL.

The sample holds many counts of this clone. This CDR3 is CASSHMFAAFF. The CDR3 bases are TGTGCCAGCAGTCATATGTTTGCGGCTTTCTTT. The rearrangement links TRBV6-6 to TRBJ1-1; D not resolved. Trimming took off 5 bases at V and 11 bases at J, with 12 bases between the two ends. In germline, CDR1 is MNHNY, CDR2 SVGAGI (reference sequence). The length of the CDR3 is 11 residues.

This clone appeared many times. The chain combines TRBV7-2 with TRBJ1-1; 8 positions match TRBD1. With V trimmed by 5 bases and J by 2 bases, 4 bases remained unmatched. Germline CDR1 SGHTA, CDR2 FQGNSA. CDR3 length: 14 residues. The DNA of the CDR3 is TGTGCCAGCAGCCCAACAGGGGGAAACACTGAAGCTTTCTTT. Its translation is CASSPTGGNTEAFF.

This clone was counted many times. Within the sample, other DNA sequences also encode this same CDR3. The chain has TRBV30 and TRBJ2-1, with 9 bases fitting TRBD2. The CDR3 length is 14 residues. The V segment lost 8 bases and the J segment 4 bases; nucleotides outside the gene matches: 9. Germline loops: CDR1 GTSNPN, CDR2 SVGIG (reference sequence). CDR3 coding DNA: TGTGCCGGGCGGGGGGGGCCGGCGTACAATGAGCAGTTCTTC. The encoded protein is CAGRGGPAYNEQFF. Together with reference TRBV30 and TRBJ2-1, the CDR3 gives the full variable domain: SQTIHQWPATLVQPVGSPLSLECTVEGTSNPNLYWYRQAAGRGLQLLFYSVGIGQISSEVPQNLSASRPQDRQFILSSKKLLLSDSGFYLCAGRGGPAYNEQFFGPGTRLTVL.

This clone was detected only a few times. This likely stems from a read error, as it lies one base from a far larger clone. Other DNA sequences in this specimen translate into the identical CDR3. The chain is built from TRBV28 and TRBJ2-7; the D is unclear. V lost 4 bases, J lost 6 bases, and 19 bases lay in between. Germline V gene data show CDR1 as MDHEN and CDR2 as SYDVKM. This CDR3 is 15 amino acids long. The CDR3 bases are TGTGCCAGCAGTTCCCTCCATGGAAGCGCCTCCGAGCAGTACTTC. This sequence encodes CASSSLHGSASEQYF. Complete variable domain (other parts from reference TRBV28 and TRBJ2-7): DVKVTQSSRYLVKRTGEKVFLECVQDMDHENMFWYRQDPGLGLRLIYFSYDVKMKEKGDIPEGYSVSREKKERFSLILESASTNQTSMYLCASSSLHGSASEQYFGPGTRLTVT.

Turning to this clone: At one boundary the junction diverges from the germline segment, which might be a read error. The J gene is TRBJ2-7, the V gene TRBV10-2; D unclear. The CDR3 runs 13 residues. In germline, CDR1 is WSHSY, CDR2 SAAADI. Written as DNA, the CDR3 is TGCGCCAGCATTCTCCCTTTTTGTGACGATCAGTACTTC. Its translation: CASILPFCDDQYF.

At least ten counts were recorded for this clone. CDR3 sequence reads: CASSLAPTGEQYF. The CDR3, as DNA: TGTGCCAGCAGCTTAGCGCCGACAGGGGAGCAGTACTTC. The rearrangement joins TRBV5-6 to TRBJ2-7, with 7 bases fitting TRBD1. The CDR3 runs to 13 residues. Germline V gene data show CDR1 as SGHDT and CDR2 as YYEEEE. V lost 2 bases and J lost 7; bases outside the gene matches: 6.

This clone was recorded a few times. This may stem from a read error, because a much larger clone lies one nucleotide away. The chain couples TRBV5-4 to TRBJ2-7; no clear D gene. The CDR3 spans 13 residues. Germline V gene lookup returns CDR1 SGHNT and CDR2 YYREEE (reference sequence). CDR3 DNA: TGCGCCAGCAGCCAGCTAGGTAGCTACGAGCAGTACTTC. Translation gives CASSQLGSYEQYF.

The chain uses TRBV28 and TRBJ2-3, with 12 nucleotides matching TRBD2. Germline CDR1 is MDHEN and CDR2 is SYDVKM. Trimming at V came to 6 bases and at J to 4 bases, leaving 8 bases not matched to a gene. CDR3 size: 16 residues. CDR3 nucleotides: TGTGCCAGCAGCCCCTCGACTAGCGGGAGCGCAGATACGCAGTATTTT. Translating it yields CASSPSTSGSADTQYF.